The T cell receptor (beta chain) under discussion was sequenced for a study of T cell repertoires in cytomegalovirus infection. General study points: Clonotypes of TCR beta that were HLA-C-restricted and CMV-specific dominated the ex vivo response.

Per the germline V gene, CDR1 is SGHDN and CDR2 is FVKESK. The CDR3 is made up of 15 amino acids. Trimming pared 4 bases from V and 2 bases from J, leaving 12 bases between. This clonotype was seen a handful of times. What it recognizes is unknown. One entry per CDR3 protein results from TCRdb running MiXCR on the reads. The table has hundreds of thousands of distinct CDR3 sequences, over 25% seen once. The source is a human donor in good health (CMV status not recorded). Some clones in this sample may be carry-over from other donors' samples. This sequence joins TRBV14 and TRBJ1-3, with D perhaps TRBD1 (5 bases). The sequences come from cultured CD8+ T cells from PBMCs, collected from culture after CMV antigen stimulation. The CDR3 bases are TGTGCCAGCAGCCTTGGGTGGGGCACTGGAAACACCATATATTTT. It codes for CASSLGWGTGNTIYF.